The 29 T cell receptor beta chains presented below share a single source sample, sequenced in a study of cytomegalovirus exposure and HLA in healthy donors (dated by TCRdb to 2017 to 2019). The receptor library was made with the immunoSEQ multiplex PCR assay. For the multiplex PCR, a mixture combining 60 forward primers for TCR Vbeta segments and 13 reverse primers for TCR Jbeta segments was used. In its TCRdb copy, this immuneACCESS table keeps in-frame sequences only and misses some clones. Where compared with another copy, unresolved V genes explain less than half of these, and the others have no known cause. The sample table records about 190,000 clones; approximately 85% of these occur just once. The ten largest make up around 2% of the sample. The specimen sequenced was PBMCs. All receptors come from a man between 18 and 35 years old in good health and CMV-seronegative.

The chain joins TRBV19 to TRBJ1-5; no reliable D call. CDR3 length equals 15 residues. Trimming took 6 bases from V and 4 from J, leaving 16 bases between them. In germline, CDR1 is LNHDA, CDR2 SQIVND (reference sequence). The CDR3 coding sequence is TGTGCCAGTAGCATCACCTCAGGCGCTAATCAGCCCCAGCATTTT. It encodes CASSITSGANQPQHF.

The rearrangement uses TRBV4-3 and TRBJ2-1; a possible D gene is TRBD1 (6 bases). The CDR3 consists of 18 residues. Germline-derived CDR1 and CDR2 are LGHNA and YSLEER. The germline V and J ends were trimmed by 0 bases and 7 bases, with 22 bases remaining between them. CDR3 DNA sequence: TGCGCCAGCAGCCAAGATCTAAGGGCAGGGGAAGGTATGAATGAGCAGTTCTTC. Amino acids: CASSQDLRAGEGMNEQFF.

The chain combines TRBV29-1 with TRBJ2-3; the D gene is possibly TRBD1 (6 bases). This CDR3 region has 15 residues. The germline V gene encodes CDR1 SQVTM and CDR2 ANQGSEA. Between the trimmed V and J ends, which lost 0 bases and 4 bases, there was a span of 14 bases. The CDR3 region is CSVEEGAGVADTQYF. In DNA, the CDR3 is TGCAGCGTTGAAGAAGGGGCAGGGGTGGCAGATACGCAGTATTTT.

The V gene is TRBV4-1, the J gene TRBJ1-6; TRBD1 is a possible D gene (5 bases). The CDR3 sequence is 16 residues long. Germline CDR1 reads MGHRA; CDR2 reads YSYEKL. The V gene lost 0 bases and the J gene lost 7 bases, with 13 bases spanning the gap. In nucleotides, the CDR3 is TGCGCCAGCAGCCAAGATTGGGGCACCAAAAATTCACCCCTCCACTTT. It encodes CASSQDWGTKNSPLHF.

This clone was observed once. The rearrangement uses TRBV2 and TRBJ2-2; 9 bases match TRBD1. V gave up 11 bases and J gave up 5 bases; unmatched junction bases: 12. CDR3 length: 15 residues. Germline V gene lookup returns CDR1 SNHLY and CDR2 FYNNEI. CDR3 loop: CAGSRGQGGTGELFF. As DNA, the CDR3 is TGTGCCGGTTCGAGGGGACAGGGAGGAACCGGGGAGCTGTTTTTT.

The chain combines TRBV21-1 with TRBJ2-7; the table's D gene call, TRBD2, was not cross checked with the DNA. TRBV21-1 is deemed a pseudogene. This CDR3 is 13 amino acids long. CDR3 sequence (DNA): TGTGCCAGCAGCAAGGGACTAGCGTGTGAGCAGTACTTC. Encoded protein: CASSKGLACEQYF.

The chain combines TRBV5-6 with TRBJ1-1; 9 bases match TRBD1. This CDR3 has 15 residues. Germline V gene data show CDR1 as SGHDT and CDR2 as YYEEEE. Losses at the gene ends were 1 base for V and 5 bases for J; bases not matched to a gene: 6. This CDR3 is CASSLYRGQWTEAFF. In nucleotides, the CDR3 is TGTGCCAGCAGCTTGTACAGGGGGCAGTGGACTGAAGCTTTCTTT.

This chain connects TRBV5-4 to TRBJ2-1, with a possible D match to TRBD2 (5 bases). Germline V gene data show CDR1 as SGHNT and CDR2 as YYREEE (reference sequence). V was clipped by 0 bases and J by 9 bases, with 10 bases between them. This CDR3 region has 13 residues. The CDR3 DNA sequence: TGTGCCAGCAGCTTGGCGCCAGCGGCTGAGCAGTTCTTC. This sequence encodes CASSLAPAAEQFF.

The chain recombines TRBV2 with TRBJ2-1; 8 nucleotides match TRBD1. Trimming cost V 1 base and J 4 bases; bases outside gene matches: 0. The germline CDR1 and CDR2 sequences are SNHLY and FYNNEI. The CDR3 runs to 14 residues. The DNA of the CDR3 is TGTGCCAGCAGTGAAGGACAGGGGTACAATGAGCAGTTCTTC. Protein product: CASSEGQGYNEQFF.

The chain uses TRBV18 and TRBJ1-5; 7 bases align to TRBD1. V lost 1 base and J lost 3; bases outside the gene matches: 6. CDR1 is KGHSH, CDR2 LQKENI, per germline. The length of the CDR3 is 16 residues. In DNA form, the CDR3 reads TGTGCCAGCTCACCACGAGGGGGCACGAACAATCAGCCCCAGCATTTT. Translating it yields CASSPRGGTNNQPQHF.

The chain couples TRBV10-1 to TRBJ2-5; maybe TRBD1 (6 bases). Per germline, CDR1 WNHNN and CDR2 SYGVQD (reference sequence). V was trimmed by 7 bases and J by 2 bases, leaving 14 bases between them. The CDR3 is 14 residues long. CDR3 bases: TGCGCCAGCATAACTTTGCAGGGGCAAGAGACCCAGTACTTC. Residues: CASITLQGQETQYF.

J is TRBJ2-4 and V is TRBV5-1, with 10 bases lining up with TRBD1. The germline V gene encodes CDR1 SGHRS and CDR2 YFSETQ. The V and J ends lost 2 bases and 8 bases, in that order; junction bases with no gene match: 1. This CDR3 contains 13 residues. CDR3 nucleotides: TGCGCCAGCAGCTTAGGACAGGGGGACATTCAGTACTTC. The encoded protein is CASSLGQGDIQYF.

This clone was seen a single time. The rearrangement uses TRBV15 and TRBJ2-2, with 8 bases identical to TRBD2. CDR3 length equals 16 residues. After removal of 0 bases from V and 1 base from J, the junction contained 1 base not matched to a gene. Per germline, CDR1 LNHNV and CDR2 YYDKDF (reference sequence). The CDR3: CATSRDSGKNTGELFF. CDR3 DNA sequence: TGTGCCACCAGCAGAGATAGCGGGAAGAACACCGGGGAGCTGTTTTTT.

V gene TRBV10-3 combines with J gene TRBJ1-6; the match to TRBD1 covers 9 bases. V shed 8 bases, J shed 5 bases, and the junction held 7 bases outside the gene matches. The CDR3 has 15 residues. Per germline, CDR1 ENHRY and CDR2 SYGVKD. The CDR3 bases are TGTGCCATCGCCGGGACAGGGTTAGATAATTCACCCCTCCACTTT. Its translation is CAIAGTGLDNSPLHF.

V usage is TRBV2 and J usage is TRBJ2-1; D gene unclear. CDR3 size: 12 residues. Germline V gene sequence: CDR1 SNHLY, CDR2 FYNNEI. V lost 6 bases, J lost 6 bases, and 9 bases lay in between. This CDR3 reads CASSPDSNEQFF. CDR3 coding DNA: TGTGCCAGCAGCCCTGACTCCAATGAGCAGTTCTTC.

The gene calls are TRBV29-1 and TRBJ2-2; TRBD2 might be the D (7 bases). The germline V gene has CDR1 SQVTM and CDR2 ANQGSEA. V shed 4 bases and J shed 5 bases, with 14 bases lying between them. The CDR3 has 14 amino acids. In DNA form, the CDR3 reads TGCAGCGTTGTTACGGGGGGCCCTACCGGGGAGCTGTTTTTT. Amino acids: CSVVTGGPTGELFF.

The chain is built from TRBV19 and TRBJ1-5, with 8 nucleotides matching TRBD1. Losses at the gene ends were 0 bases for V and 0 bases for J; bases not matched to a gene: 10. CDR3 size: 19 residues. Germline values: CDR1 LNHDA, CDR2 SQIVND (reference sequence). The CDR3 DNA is TGTGCCAGTAGTATAGATCTATTGACAGGGGCGGATAGCAATCAGCCCCAGCATTTT. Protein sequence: CASSIDLLTGADSNQPQHF.

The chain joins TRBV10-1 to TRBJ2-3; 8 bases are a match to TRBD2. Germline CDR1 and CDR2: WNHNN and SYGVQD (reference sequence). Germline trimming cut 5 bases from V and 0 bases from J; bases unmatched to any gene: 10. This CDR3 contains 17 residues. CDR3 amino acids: CASSTSGPNPSTDTQYF. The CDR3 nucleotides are TGCGCCAGCAGTACTAGCGGACCGAACCCTAGCACAGATACGCAGTATTTT.

Here the CDR3 reads CASRLAGEAYEQYF. The CDR3 coding sequence is TGTGCCAGCAGGCTCGCGGGAGAGGCCTACGAGCAGTACTTC. V is TRBV11-2 and J is TRBJ2-7, with TRBD2 matching over 7 bases. Germline values: CDR1 SGHAT, CDR2 FQNNGV. This CDR3 region has 14 residues. The junction had 7 bases not matched to a gene; V was cut back by 6 bases and J by 2 bases.

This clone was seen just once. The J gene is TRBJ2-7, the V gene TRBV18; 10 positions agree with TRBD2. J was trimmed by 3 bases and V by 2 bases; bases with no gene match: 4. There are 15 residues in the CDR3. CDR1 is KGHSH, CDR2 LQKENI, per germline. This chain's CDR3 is CASSPSSGGFYEQYF. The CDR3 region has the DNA TGTGCCAGCTCACCATCTAGCGGGGGTTTCTACGAGCAGTACTTC.

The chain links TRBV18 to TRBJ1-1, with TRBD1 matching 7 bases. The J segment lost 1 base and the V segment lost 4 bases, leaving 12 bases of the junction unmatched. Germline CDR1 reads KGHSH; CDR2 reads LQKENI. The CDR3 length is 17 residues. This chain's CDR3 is CASSLQPGQPPNTEAFF. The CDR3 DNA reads TGTGCCAGCTCACTACAACCGGGACAGCCACCGAACACTGAAGCTTTCTTT.

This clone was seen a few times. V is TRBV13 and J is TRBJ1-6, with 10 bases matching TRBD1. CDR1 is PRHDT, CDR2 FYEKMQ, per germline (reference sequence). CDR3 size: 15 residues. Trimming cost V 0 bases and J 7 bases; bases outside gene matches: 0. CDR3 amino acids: CASSLGTGGNSPLHF. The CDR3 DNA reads TGTGCCAGCAGCTTAGGGACAGGGGGCAATTCACCCCTCCACTTT.

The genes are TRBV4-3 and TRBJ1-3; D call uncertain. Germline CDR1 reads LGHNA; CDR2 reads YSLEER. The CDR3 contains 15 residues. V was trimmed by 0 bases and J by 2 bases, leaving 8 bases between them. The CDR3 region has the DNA TGCGCCAGCAGCCAAGAGCCGACAACTGGAAACACCATATATTTT. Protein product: CASSQEPTTGNTIYF.

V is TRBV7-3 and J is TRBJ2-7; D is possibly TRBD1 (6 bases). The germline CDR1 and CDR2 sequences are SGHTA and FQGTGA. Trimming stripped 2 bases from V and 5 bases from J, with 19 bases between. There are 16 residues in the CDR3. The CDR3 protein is CASSLVGAGVGDEQYF. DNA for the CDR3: TGTGCCAGCAGCTTAGTGGGGGCCGGCGTCGGGGACGAGCAGTACTTC.

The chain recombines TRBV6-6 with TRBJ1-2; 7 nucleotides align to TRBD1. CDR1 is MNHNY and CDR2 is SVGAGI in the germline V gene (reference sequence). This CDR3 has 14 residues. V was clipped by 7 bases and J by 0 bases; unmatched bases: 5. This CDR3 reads CASTQTGTNYGYTF. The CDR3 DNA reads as TGTGCCAGCACGCAGACAGGGACTAACTATGGCTACACCTTC.

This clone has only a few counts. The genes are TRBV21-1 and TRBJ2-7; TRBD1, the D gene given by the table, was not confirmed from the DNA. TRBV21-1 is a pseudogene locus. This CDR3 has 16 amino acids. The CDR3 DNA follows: TGTGCCAGCAGCAACCGGGACAGGGTGGGGTCCTACGAGCAGTACTTC. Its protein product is CASSNRDRVGSYEQYF.

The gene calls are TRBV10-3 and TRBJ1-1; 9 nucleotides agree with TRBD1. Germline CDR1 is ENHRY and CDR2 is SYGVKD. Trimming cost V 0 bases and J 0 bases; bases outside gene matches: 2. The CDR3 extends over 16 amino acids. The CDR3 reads CAISESRDRVNTEAFF. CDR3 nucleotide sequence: TGTGCCATCAGTGAGTCGAGGGACAGGGTGAACACTGAAGCTTTCTTT.

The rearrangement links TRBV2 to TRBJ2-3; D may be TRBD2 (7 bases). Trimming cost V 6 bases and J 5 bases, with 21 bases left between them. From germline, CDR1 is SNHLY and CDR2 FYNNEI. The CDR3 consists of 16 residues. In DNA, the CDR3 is TGTGCCAGCAGCCCAGGAGTGGGGGGGCAAAGAGATACGCAGTATTTT. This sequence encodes CASSPGVGGQRDTQYF.

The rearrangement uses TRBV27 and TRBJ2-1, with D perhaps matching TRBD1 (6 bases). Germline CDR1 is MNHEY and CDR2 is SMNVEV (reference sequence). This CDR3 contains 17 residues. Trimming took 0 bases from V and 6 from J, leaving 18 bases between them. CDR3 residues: CASSLSLGAILGNEQFF. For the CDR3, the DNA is TGTGCCAGCAGTTTATCGTTGGGGGCTATCCTGGGCAATGAGCAGTTCTTC.